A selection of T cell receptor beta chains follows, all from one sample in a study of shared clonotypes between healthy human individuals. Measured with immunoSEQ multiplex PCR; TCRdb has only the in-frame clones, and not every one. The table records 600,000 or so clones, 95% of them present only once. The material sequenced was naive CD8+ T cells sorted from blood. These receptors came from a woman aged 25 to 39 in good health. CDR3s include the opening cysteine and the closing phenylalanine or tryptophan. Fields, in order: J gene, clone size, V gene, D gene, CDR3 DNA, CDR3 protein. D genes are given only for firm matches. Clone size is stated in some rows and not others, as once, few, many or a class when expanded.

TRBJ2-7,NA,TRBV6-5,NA,TGTGCCGGCAGGAGGGGATTCGACGAGCAGTACTTC,CAGRRGFDEQYF
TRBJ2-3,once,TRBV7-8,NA,TGTGCCAGCAGCTCCCACGAGGAGGGGGCAGATACGCAGTATTTT,CASSSHEEGADTQYF
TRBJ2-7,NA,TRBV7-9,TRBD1,TGTGTCAGCACCTGGACAGGTAACGAGCAGTACTTC,CVSTWTGNEQYF
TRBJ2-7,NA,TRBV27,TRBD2,TGTGCCAGCAGTCCCCTAGCGGGAGGTTACGAGCAGTACTTC,CASSPLAGGYEQYF
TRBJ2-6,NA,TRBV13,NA,TGTGCCAGCAGCTCGACAGGCCTCTCTGGGGCCAACGTCCTGACTTTC,CASSSTGLSGANVLTF
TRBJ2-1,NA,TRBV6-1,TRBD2,TGTGCCAGCAGTGGGGGAGGACTAGTATCGAATGAGCAGTTCTTC,CASSGGGLVSNEQFF
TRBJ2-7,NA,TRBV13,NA,TGTGCCAGCAGCTTACGGGGCGGGATCAACTACGAGCAGTACTTC,CASSLRGGINYEQYF
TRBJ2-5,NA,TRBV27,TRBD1,TGTGCCAGCAGTTCGGGACAGGGGAGAGAGACCCAGTACTTC,CASSSGQGRETQYF
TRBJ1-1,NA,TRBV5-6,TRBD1,TGTGCCAGCAGCCTCGGGACAGGGATGGAAGCTTTCTTT,CASSLGTGMEAFF
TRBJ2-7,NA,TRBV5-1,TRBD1,TGCGCCAGCAGCTTTACAGGGGTTACCTACGAGCAGTACTTC,CASSFTGVTYEQYF
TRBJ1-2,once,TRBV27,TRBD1,TGTGCCAGCAGTTCCCGGACAGGGTCGATCGGCTACACCTTC,CASSSRTGSIGYTF
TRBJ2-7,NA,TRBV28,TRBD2,TGTGCCAGCCCTCATGGGGGGGTCCCCGAGCAGTACTTC,CASPHGGVPEQYF
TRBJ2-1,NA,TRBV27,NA,TGTGCCAGCAGTTTAGGCCCAGCTGGGGCTGAGCAGTTCTTC,CASSLGPAGAEQFF
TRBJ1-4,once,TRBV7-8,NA,TGTGCCAGCAGCTTAGACCCTAATGAAAAACTGTTTTTT,CASSLDPNEKLFF
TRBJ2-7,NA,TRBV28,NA,TGTGCCAGCAGTTTCTTGGCAGGCTACTACGAGCAGTACTTC,CASSFLAGYYEQYF